The text below deals with one T cell receptor beta chain. Its cognate antigen is unknown. The entry originates in a study of cytomegalovirus exposure and HLA in healthy donors. The PCR had 60 Vbeta and 13 Jbeta primers. Assay: immunoSEQ multiplex PCR; the TCRdb copy retains only in-frame clones and omits some. The sample holds around 150,000 clones, 82% seen once. Despite likely unrecorded immune exposures, the donors were nominally healthy at the time of sampling. The CDR3 is 14 amino acids. The V and J ends lost 3 bases and 5 bases respectively, with 10 bases between them. The germline CDR1 and CDR2 sequences are KGHSH and LQKENI. Study findings and constraints: Later analysis associated a missense DCLRE1C variant with TCR beta V- and J-gene trimming. Presence/absence analyses supposed approximately even sequencing depth among donors.

Material for sequencing was PBMCs. The receptor's source is a woman aged 45-60 years in good health and CMV-seropositive. The chain combines TRBV18 with TRBJ1-4, with TRBD1 as a possible D gene (6 bases). CDR3 DNA sequence: TGTGCCAGCTCACCCAGGGGCGCGAATGAAAAACTGTTTTTT. It codes for CASSPRGANEKLFF.